Included here is one T cell receptor beta chain sequence, with context. The source of the sample is a study of control samples from healthy donors and cancer patients. V lost 5 bases to trimming and J lost 0 bases, with 8 bases between them. The CDR3 is made up of 15 amino acids. The germline CDR1 and CDR2 sequences are LNHNV and YYDKDF (reference sequence). Assay: immunoSEQ multiplex PCR; the TCRdb copy retains only in-frame clones and omits some. The profile shows about 180,000 clones, roughly 92% of them singletons. Sequences were obtained from blood. V usage is TRBV15 and J usage is TRBJ2-6; no clear D. This TCR was sampled from a man younger than 40 in good health. CDR3 in DNA: TGTGCCACCAGCCCATGGCCCTCTGGGGCCAACGTCCTGACTTTC. Translating gives CATSPWPSGANVLTF.